These T cell receptor beta chains were read from a single sample in a study of T-cell reconstitution after alpha-beta-depleted transplantation in children. TCRdb used MiXCR to reprocess the PCR reads, holding one entry per CDR3 protein. The table shows under 250,000 distinct CDR3 sequences, with approximately 15% occurring only once. The sequences come from PBMCs, mostly from graft donor cells, collected 360 days after TCRalphabeta/CD19-depleted stem cell transplant. The receptor source for this set is a male patient aged 2 to 10 who had a stem cell transplant for acute lymphoblastic leukemia, so the T cells may come from the graft donor. Both conserved end residues are part of each CDR3. D genes are given only for firm matches. Size values are once, few and many counts, or a class for expanded clones, and some rows have none.

CDR3aa: CASSRLAGDTDTQYF
d_gene: TRBD2
abundance: many
v_gene: TRBV5-1

CDR3aa: CASSQEQTGGDYYEQYF
d_gene: TRBD1
abundance: -
v_gene: TRBV4-2

CDR3aa: CASSFAAVLHNEQFF
d_gene: -
abundance: many
v_gene: TRBV12-3/TRBV12-4

CDR3aa: CSARGSGQPNTEAFF
d_gene: -
abundance: many
v_gene: TRBV20-1

CDR3aa: CSASSRLGVAQYF
d_gene: -
abundance: few
v_gene: TRBV20-1

CDR3aa: CASSGGLAGASGANVLTF
d_gene: TRBD2
abundance: -
v_gene: TRBV11-2

CDR3aa: CASSQDRESSYEQYF
d_gene: -
abundance: few
v_gene: TRBV4-2

CDR3aa: CSVPGDPGQETQYF
d_gene: -
abundance: -
v_gene: TRBV29-1

CDR3aa: CASSFLSGRVVDEQFF
d_gene: TRBD2
abundance: once
v_gene: TRBV28

CDR3aa: CASSYLRGGTDTQYF
d_gene: TRBD2
abundance: few
v_gene: TRBV6-5

CDR3aa: CASTRYEQYF
d_gene: -
abundance: few
v_gene: TRBV27

CDR3aa: CASSLGLAGGETQYF
d_gene: TRBD2
abundance: few
v_gene: TRBV28

CDR3aa: CAISEWDNYGYTF
d_gene: -
abundance: few
v_gene: TRBV10-3

CDR3aa: CASSVDRGLATNEKLFF
d_gene: TRBD1
abundance: few
v_gene: TRBV2

CDR3aa: CASSRDRVYQPQHF
d_gene: TRBD1
abundance: few
v_gene: TRBV2

CDR3aa: CASSLWGRNTGELFF
d_gene: -
abundance: few
v_gene: TRBV12-3/TRBV12-4

CDR3aa: CASSLAQGAITDTQYF
d_gene: TRBD1
abundance: few
v_gene: TRBV12-3/TRBV12-4

CDR3aa: CATSTNAGGLTNTDTQYF
d_gene: TRBD2
abundance: -
v_gene: TRBV15

CDR3aa: CASSFEGGRGGNTIYF
d_gene: -
abundance: -
v_gene: TRBV12-3/TRBV12-4

CDR3aa: CASSFSKGLQAYEQYF
d_gene: TRBD2
abundance: -
v_gene: TRBV7-9

CDR3aa: CASSLSVAGVADTQYF
d_gene: TRBD2
abundance: -
v_gene: TRBV28

CDR3aa: CASSLAAGSDTQYF
d_gene: -
abundance: -
v_gene: TRBV7-2

CDR3aa: CASSQGAGGIQETQYF
d_gene: TRBD2
abundance: -
v_gene: TRBV4-3

CDR3aa: CASSHGGVGTRYSYEQYF
d_gene: -
abundance: -
v_gene: TRBV11-1

CDR3aa: CASSWAAYGYTF
d_gene: -
abundance: -
v_gene: TRBV6-5

CDR3aa: CASSLGSGGALETQYF
d_gene: -
abundance: -
v_gene: TRBV7-7

CDR3aa: CSARDPGHSYEQYF
d_gene: -
abundance: -
v_gene: TRBV20-1

CDR3aa: CASTGLAAYNEQFF
d_gene: TRBD2
abundance: -
v_gene: TRBV12-3/TRBV12-4

CDR3aa: CASSHETGVHYEQYF
d_gene: TRBD1
abundance: -
v_gene: TRBV12-3/TRBV12-4

CDR3aa: CASSENRADTQYF
d_gene: -
abundance: -
v_gene: TRBV7-8

CDR3aa: CSAPDQDENEQYF
d_gene: -
abundance: -
v_gene: TRBV20-1

CDR3aa: CASSYSGQGPNEQFF
d_gene: TRBD1
abundance: few
v_gene: TRBV6-5

CDR3aa: CASSRLRERGYQETQYF
d_gene: TRBD2
abundance: -
v_gene: TRBV18

CDR3aa: CATSDPGSGNTIYF
d_gene: -
abundance: -
v_gene: TRBV24-1

CDR3aa: CASRPMGQETQYF
d_gene: -
abundance: -
v_gene: TRBV27

CDR3aa: CAISEQEGSNQPQHF
d_gene: -
abundance: few
v_gene: TRBV10-3

CDR3aa: CASSTDRGLGYEQYF
d_gene: TRBD1
abundance: -
v_gene: TRBV5-1

CDR3aa: CASSITLGARRETQYF
d_gene: -
abundance: few
v_gene: TRBV13

CDR3aa: CASSDGQGANEQFF
d_gene: TRBD1
abundance: -
v_gene: TRBV2

CDR3aa: CASSLEGQDTQYF
d_gene: -
abundance: -
v_gene: TRBV7-2

CDR3aa: CASSRTILVDYNEQFF
d_gene: -
abundance: few
v_gene: TRBV18

CDR3aa: CASSLRRANTEAFF
d_gene: -
abundance: -
v_gene: TRBV28

CDR3aa: CSALKDTQYF
d_gene: -
abundance: -
v_gene: TRBV20-1

CDR3aa: CASSYWGTGPGNIQYF
d_gene: TRBD1
abundance: -
v_gene: TRBV6-5

CDR3aa: CASSLGLYTGELFF
d_gene: -
abundance: few
v_gene: TRBV5-1

CDR3aa: CASSLAGVVYEQYF
d_gene: -
abundance: -
v_gene: TRBV7-9

CDR3aa: CASSFGGTDTQYF
d_gene: -
abundance: many
v_gene: TRBV5-1

CDR3aa: CASSSLSGANVLTF
d_gene: -
abundance: few
v_gene: TRBV7-8

CDR3aa: CASSQELAGETQYF
d_gene: TRBD2
abundance: -
v_gene: TRBV3-1

CDR3aa: CASSPAGLLNTEAFF
d_gene: -
abundance: -
v_gene: TRBV28

CDR3aa: CASSEQGPRRPGNTIYF
d_gene: -
abundance: -
v_gene: TRBV6-1

CDR3aa: CASSPRQEGQETQYF
d_gene: -
abundance: once
v_gene: TRBV18

CDR3aa: CSVVVGSGSYNEQFF
d_gene: TRBD2
abundance: -
v_gene: TRBV29-1

CDR3aa: CASSRWSRAYSYNEQFF
d_gene: -
abundance: -
v_gene: TRBV9

CDR3aa: CASRGGGGETQYF
d_gene: TRBD2
abundance: -
v_gene: TRBV6-1

CDR3aa: CSARDLRETQYF
d_gene: -
abundance: few
v_gene: TRBV20-1

CDR3aa: CASSFDGSNTGELFF
d_gene: -
abundance: few
v_gene: TRBV27

CDR3aa: CASSFRGDTQYF
d_gene: -
abundance: few
v_gene: TRBV13

CDR3aa: CASSRGEYEQYF
d_gene: -
abundance: -
v_gene: TRBV3-1